One and the same sample provided the 23 T cell receptor beta chains below, sequenced in a study of shared clonotypes between healthy human individuals. The data were produced by immunoSEQ multiplex PCR, yet TCRdb's version contains in-frame clones alone and is incomplete. The top ten clones hold more than 1.5% of a sample with hundreds of thousands of clones, around 73% of them seen once. Sequencing input: memory CD4+ T cells sorted from blood. The subset is: CD45RA-negative fraction. The origin of the receptors is a woman aged 25 to 39 in good health.

The gene calls are TRBV6-1 and TRBJ2-2; D is unresolved. Germline V gene sequence: CDR1 MNHNS, CDR2 SASEGT. The CDR3 has 14 amino acids. V lost 0 bases and J 7 bases, leaving 9 bases between the germline ends. CDR3 sequence reads: CASSEALGGGELFF. CDR3 nucleotide sequence: TGTGCCAGCAGTGAAGCGCTGGGTGGCGGGGAGCTGTTTTTT.

The chain employs TRBV4-1 and TRBJ2-3; D is uncertain. Germline assignment: CDR1 MGHRA and CDR2 YSYEKL. There are 13 residues in the CDR3. V dropped 6 bases and J dropped 3 bases, with 10 bases sitting between them. The CDR3 DNA is TGCGCCAGCAGACAGAGCTTGACAGATACGCAGTATTTT. Its protein is CASRQSLTDTQYF.

This chain joins TRBV5-1 and TRBJ1-1; a weak D match, TRBD1 (5 bases). Looked up from germline, CDR1 is SGHRS and CDR2 is YFSETQ. This CDR3 comprises 15 residues. The V gene lost 5 bases and the J gene lost 3 bases, with 17 bases spanning the gap. In DNA form, the CDR3 reads TGCGCCAGCAGGACCACGGAGGGGTCGTACACTGAAGCTTTCTTT. Translation: CASRTTEGSYTEAFF.

V gene TRBV28 combines with J gene TRBJ1-3; TRBD1 matches at 9 bases. Trimming took 0 bases from V and 8 from J; bases not matched to a gene: 5. This CDR3 is built from 15 residues. Germline V gene data show CDR1 as MDHEN and CDR2 as SYDVKM. CDR3 sequence reads: CASSLWGQGGDTIYF. CDR3 DNA sequence: TGTGCCAGCAGTTTATGGGGACAGGGAGGGGACACCATATATTTT.

This clone has more than one count but fewer than ten. V is TRBV10-2 and J is TRBJ2-5, with TRBD2 matching 9 bases. The CDR3 runs 15 residues. V shed 8 bases and J 5 bases; nucleotides not matched to a gene: 12. Germline V gene sequence: CDR1 WSHSY, CDR2 SAAADI. CDR3 nucleotide sequence: TGCGCCAGCTCCCGGGGCGGGAGGGCCATGGAGACCCAGTACTTC. Its protein product is CASSRGGRAMETQYF.

Notes on this clone: At one boundary the junction diverges from the germline segment, which might be a read error. This chain links TRBV27 with TRBJ2-7; TRBD1 is a possible D gene (5 bases). The CDR3 covers 11 residues. Per the germline V gene, CDR1 is MNHEY and CDR2 is SMNVEV (reference sequence). The CDR3 sequence is CASRETYEQYF. The CDR3 DNA sequence: TGTGCTAGCAGGGAAACCTACGAGCAGTACTTC.

This chain links TRBV19 with TRBJ2-4; the match to TRBD1 covers 8 bases. V lost 3 bases and J lost 0; bases outside the gene matches: 4. CDR1 is LNHDA and CDR2 is SQIVND in the germline V gene (reference sequence). The CDR3 is made up of 16 amino acids. The CDR3 nucleotides read TGTGCCAGTAGTATCGGGACAGGCCTAGCCAAAAACATTCAGTACTTC. Amino acid sequence: CASSIGTGLAKNIQYF.

This rearrangement joins TRBV30 to TRBJ2-1; D perhaps matches TRBD2 (5 bases). CDR1 is GTSNPN and CDR2 is SVGIG in the germline V gene (reference sequence). V lost 5 bases to trimming and J lost 3 bases, with 14 bases between them. This CDR3 has 14 amino acids. DNA for the CDR3: TGTGCCTGGGGACTCCGGCTTGACTACAATGAGCAGTTCTTC. It specifies CAWGLRLDYNEQFF. Supplemented by reference TRBV30 and TRBJ2-1, the full variable domain reads SQTIHQWPATLVQPVGSPLSLECTVEGTSNPNLYWYRQAAGRGLQLLFYSVGIGQISSEVPQNLSASRPQDRQFILSSKKLLLSDSGFYLCAWGLRLDYNEQFFGPGTRLTVL.

The gene calls are TRBV4-1 and TRBJ2-4; 9 bases line up with TRBD2. V dropped 1 base and J dropped 6; count of bases not matched to a gene: 4. The CDR3 covers 15 residues. CDR1 MGHRA and CDR2 YSYEKL come from the germline V gene. CDR3 DNA: TGCGCCAGCAGCCAAGCGGGAGCGGGAGGAAACATTCAGTACTTC. As protein: CASSQAGAGGNIQYF.

The genes are TRBV14 and TRBJ2-1; 7 bases agree with TRBD1. Trimming cost V 1 base and J 8 bases; bases outside gene matches: 2. The CDR3 consists of 13 residues. CDR1 is SGHDN, CDR2 FVKESK, per germline. The DNA for the CDR3 is TGTGCCAGCAGCCAAGCAGGGGGACATGAGCAGTTCTTC. Translation gives CASSQAGGHEQFF.

In this sample, this clone turned up many times. This chain uses TRBV7-8 with TRBJ2-1; 14 bases fit TRBD2. With V trimmed by 4 bases and J by 8 bases, 16 bases remained unmatched. Per the germline V gene, CDR1 is SGHVS and CDR2 is FQNEAQ. This CDR3 is built from 19 residues. The DNA of the CDR3 is TGTGCCAGCAGCTCTCGGGGGACTAGCGGGAGTTCAGCGTCCGATGAGCAGTTCTTC. Translating gives CASSSRGTSGSSASDEQFF.

This clone was found many times. The chain uses TRBV19 and TRBJ2-1; TRBD2 agrees at 10 bases. Germline V CDR1 and CDR2: LNHDA, SQIVND (reference sequence). The V segment lost 4 bases and the J segment 2 bases; nucleotides outside the gene matches: 14. The CDR3 loop spans 19 amino acids. The CDR3 loop reads CASSKHREGSGRAYNEQFF. DNA of the CDR3: TGTGCCAGTAGTAAGCACAGGGAAGGGAGCGGGAGGGCCTACAATGAGCAGTTCTTC.

The J gene is TRBJ2-3, the V gene TRBV4-1, with 9 bases aligning to TRBD1. Germline trimming cut 6 bases from V and 6 bases from J; bases unmatched to any gene: 7. Per the germline V gene, CDR1 is MGHRA and CDR2 is YSYEKL. This CDR3 has 14 residues. CDR3 region: CASSRDRVGDTQYF. In nucleotides, the CDR3 is TGCGCCAGCAGTCGGGACAGGGTAGGGGATACGCAGTATTTT.

The chain recombines TRBV6-5 with TRBJ2-3, with 9 bases identical to TRBD2. This CDR3 spans 15 amino acids. CDR1 and CDR2 (germline): MNHEY, SVGAGI. V was pared by 5 bases and J by 1 base, with 4 bases of the junction left unmatched. The CDR3 DNA follows: TGTGCCAGCAGTGTTAGCGGGAGCGGCACAGATACGCAGTATTTT. Translation gives CASSVSGSGTDTQYF.

V gene TRBV5-6 combines with J gene TRBJ2-7; D ambiguous. Germline V gene data show CDR1 as SGHDT and CDR2 as YYEEEE. The CDR3 spans 15 residues. Trimming pared 4 bases from V and 2 bases from J, leaving 16 bases between. This CDR3 is CASSLRPGIPYEQYF. The DNA for the CDR3 is TGTGCCAGCAGCCTCCGACCAGGAATTCCCTACGAGCAGTACTTC.

This rearrangement joins TRBV6-6 to TRBJ2-7; 9 bases line up with TRBD2. Germline CDR1 and CDR2: MNHNY and SVGAGI (reference sequence). Trimming at V came to 4 bases and at J to 4 bases, leaving 5 bases not matched to a gene. The CDR3 is made up of 14 amino acids. The CDR3 sequence is CASSSQTSGYEQYF. CDR3 nucleotides: TGTGCCAGCAGTTCCCAGACTAGCGGTTACGAGCAGTACTTC.

The rearrangement uses TRBV19 and TRBJ1-4, with D hard to call. V was trimmed by 5 bases and J by 0 bases, leaving 13 bases between them. Germline-derived CDR1 and CDR2 are LNHDA and SQIVND (reference sequence). The CDR3 sequence is 16 residues long. In DNA form, the CDR3 reads TGTGCCAGTAGTCACGCGACGGCTGCAACTAATGAAAAACTGTTTTTT. Amino acid sequence: CASSHATAATNEKLFF.

The CDR3 sequence: CASSITTGGYEQYF. CDR3 nucleotides: TGCGCCAGCAGCATCACGACAGGGGGCTACGAGCAGTACTTC. The rearrangement links TRBV5-1 to TRBJ2-7; 9 bases fit TRBD1. The CDR3 length is 14 residues. In germline, CDR1 is SGHRS, CDR2 YFSETQ. The V segment lost 4 bases and the J segment 3 bases; nucleotides outside the gene matches: 5.

This clone was seen a single time. The chain employs TRBV14 and TRBJ2-2; a possible D gene is TRBD1 (5 bases). The CDR3 is made up of 17 amino acids. V was pared by 0 bases and J by 4 bases, with 15 bases between. The germline V gene has CDR1 SGHDN and CDR2 FVKESK. The CDR3 spells CASSQEGSRVRTGELFF. CDR3 sequence (DNA): TGTGCCAGCAGCCAAGAGGGGTCCAGGGTCCGCACCGGGGAGCTGTTTTTT.

This clone has only a few counts. This sequence joins TRBV14 and TRBJ1-1; TRBD1 aligns across 8 bases. The CDR3 covers 13 residues. The V gene end was trimmed by 2 bases and the J gene end by 10 bases; junction bases not matched to a gene: 6. In germline, CDR1 is SGHDN, CDR2 FVKESK. CDR3 region: CASSQWTGRIAFF. CDR3 DNA sequence: TGTGCCAGCAGCCAATGGACAGGGCGAATAGCTTTCTTT.

The chain is built from TRBV28 and TRBJ1-2; D unresolved. CDR3 length: 12 residues. Germline V gene data show CDR1 as MDHEN and CDR2 as SYDVKM. The ends were cut back, 5 bases at V and 8 bases at J, with 12 bases in the middle. The CDR3 DNA is TGTGCCAGCAGTATCCTAAGTGACGGCTACACCTTC. Translating it yields CASSILSDGYTF.

This sequence joins TRBV19 and TRBJ2-5, with a possible D match to TRBD1 (6 bases). V lost 5 bases to trimming and J lost 5 bases, with 12 bases between them. The germline gives CDR1 LNHDA, CDR2 SQIVND (reference sequence). The CDR3 is 13 amino acids. This CDR3 is CASSPQGYETQYF. The CDR3 bases are TGTGCCAGTAGTCCACAGGGTTACGAGACCCAGTACTTC.

This chain connects TRBV28 to TRBJ1-5; D not resolved. The germline V and J ends were trimmed by 6 bases and 2 bases, with 17 bases remaining between them. CDR1 and CDR2 (germline): MDHEN, SYDVKM. This CDR3 region has 16 residues. In DNA, the CDR3 is TGTGCCAGCAGCTACCGGGAGAACTGGGGCAATCAGCCCCAGCATTTT. Translation: CASSYRENWGNQPQHF.